What follows are 26 T cell receptor beta chains derived from one specimen sequenced in a study of blood T cell repertoires in COVID-19. Profiling relied on immunoSEQ multiplex PCR, and the TCRdb table lists in-frame clones only, not all of them. The sample contains 130,000 to 150,000 clones, just under 90% of which appear only once. Sequencing used peripheral blood. These receptors were collected from a woman between 45 and 60 years old with active or convalescent COVID-19.

V usage is TRBV9 and J usage is TRBJ2-1; D is unresolved. The germline gives CDR1 SGDLS, CDR2 YYNGEE. The germline V and J ends were trimmed by 3 bases and 0 bases, with 10 bases remaining between them. The CDR3 is 15 residues long. CDR3 sequence reads: CASSEYSNSYNEQFF. CDR3 in DNA: TGTGCCAGCAGCGAGTACAGTAACTCCTACAATGAGCAGTTCTTC.

V and J are TRBV7-2 and TRBJ1-5, with TRBD1 matching 11 bases. The CDR3 totals 14 residues. The germline V gene encodes CDR1 SGHTA and CDR2 FQGNSA. Trimming cost V 5 bases and J 6 bases; bases outside gene matches: 3. The CDR3 nucleotides read TGTGCCAGCAGCCCAGGGACAGGGGGTCAGCCCCAGCATTTT. This codes for CASSPGTGGQPQHF.

The J gene is TRBJ2-1, the V gene TRBV10-3, with 11 bases fitting TRBD2. Germline V CDR1 and CDR2: ENHRY, SYGVKD. The CDR3 runs to 15 residues. Trimming at V came to 4 bases and at J to 5 bases, leaving 4 bases not matched to a gene. CDR3 DNA sequence: TGTGCCATCAGTGGACTAGCGGGGAACCACAATGAGCAGTTCTTC. Translated: CAISGLAGNHNEQFF.

Turning to this clone: Mismatch with germline at one junction end may stem from a read error. The chain is built from TRBV7-3 and TRBJ2-1; 11 bases fit TRBD1. This CDR3 is built from 16 residues. Per germline, CDR1 SGHTA and CDR2 FQGTGA. The CDR3 DNA reads as TGTGCCAGCAGCGTAACCGGGACAGGGGGATACAATGAGCAGTTCTTC. This encodes CASSVTGTGGYNEQFF.

The rearrangement links TRBV10-3 to TRBJ2-7, with 10 bases aligning to TRBD1. The CDR3 is 17 amino acids. V shed 3 bases and J 7 bases; nucleotides not matched to a gene: 15. In germline, CDR1 is ENHRY, CDR2 SYGVKD. The CDR3 here is CAISDPVRGQGKGEQYF. The CDR3 DNA is TGTGCCATCAGTGACCCTGTTCGGGGACAGGGGAAAGGAGAGCAGTACTTC.

The chain links TRBV6-5 to TRBJ2-7; 7 bases agree with TRBD2. The ends lost 0 bases at V and 2 bases at J; junction bases unmatched: 4. Germline loops: CDR1 MNHEY, CDR2 SVGAGI. This CDR3 comprises 15 residues. The CDR3 DNA follows: TGTGCCAGCAGTTACTCAGGGGCGGGAGCCTACGAGCAGTACTTC. Protein: CASSYSGAGAYEQYF.

The genes are TRBV7-6 and TRBJ2-3; 12 bases agree with TRBD1. The junction had 6 bases not matched to a gene; V was cut back by 2 bases and J by 6 bases. Germline values: CDR1 SGHVS, CDR2 FNYEAQ. There are 16 residues in the CDR3. The CDR3 DNA sequence: TGTGCCAGCAGCTTACCCGGGACAGGGGGCTTGGATACGCAGTATTTT. Its translation: CASSLPGTGGLDTQYF.

The rearrangement links TRBV5-1 to TRBJ2-6; D remains ambiguous. This CDR3 comprises 15 residues. CDR1 SGHRS and CDR2 YFSETQ come from the germline V gene. Deletions cut 1 base from V and 0 bases from J, with 5 bases between. CDR3 coding DNA: TGCGCCAGCAGCTTGCCTTCCTCTGGGGCCAACGTCCTGACTTTC. Translating it yields CASSLPSSGANVLTF.

About this clone itself: One junction end does not reproduce the germline sequence, and a read error may be involved. The chain joins TRBV4-2 to TRBJ2-2; weak D call: TRBD2 (6 bases). CDR1 and CDR2 (germline): LGHNA, YNFKEQ. The CDR3 is made up of 13 amino acids. CDR3 in DNA: TGTGCCAGCAGTCCGGACTACACCGAGGAGCTGTTTTTT. It yields the protein CASSPDYTEELFF.

The chain uses TRBV7-9 and TRBJ1-1; 7 bases match TRBD1. This CDR3 is built from 19 residues. Germline CDR1 and CDR2: SEHNR and FQNEAQ (reference sequence). With V trimmed by 5 bases and J by 0 bases, 18 bases remained unmatched. The CDR3 region is CASSPALWQGESMNTEAFF. The CDR3 region has the DNA TGTGCCAGCAGCCCCGCCCTGTGGCAGGGGGAATCCATGAACACTGAAGCTTTCTTT. The whole variable domain, filled in from reference TRBV7-9 and TRBJ1-1, reads DTGVSQNPRHKITKRGQNVTFRCDPISEHNRLYWYRQTLGQGPEFLTYFQNEAQLEKSRLLSDRFSAERPKGSFSTLEIQRTEQGDSAMYLCASSPALWQGESMNTEAFFGQGTRLTVV.

The J gene is TRBJ1-2, the V gene TRBV7-9; D is possibly TRBD1 (6 bases). CDR3 size: 16 residues. The ends were cut back, 5 bases at V and 7 bases at J, with 23 bases in the middle. Germline V gene lookup returns CDR1 SEHNR and CDR2 FQNEAQ (reference sequence). This CDR3 is CASSPTIDSLRGGYTF. DNA of the CDR3: TGTGCCAGCAGCCCCACAATCGACAGCCTCAGGGGTGGCTACACCTTC.

The CDR3 DNA reads TGTGCCAGCAGTTTCCCCGGGACAGGGGACTTCTATAGCAATCAGCCCCAGCATTTT. As protein: CASSFPGTGDFYSNQPQHF. The V and J genes are TRBV28 and TRBJ1-5; 10 bases fit TRBD1. The V gene end was trimmed by 3 bases and the J gene end by 0 bases; junction bases not matched to a gene: 11. The CDR3 is 19 residues long. Germline V lookup: CDR1 MDHEN, CDR2 SYDVKM.

The chain links TRBV7-6 to TRBJ2-7, with 7 bases fitting TRBD1. This CDR3 is 15 amino acids long. With V trimmed by 1 base and J by 4 bases, 7 bases remained unmatched. CDR1 is SGHVS, CDR2 FNYEAQ, per germline. In DNA, the CDR3 is TGTGCCAGCAGCTTAGATGACAGGGCTAGTTACGAGCAGTACTTC. It codes for CASSLDDRASYEQYF.

V usage is TRBV28 and J usage is TRBJ2-7; TRBD2 is a possible D gene (5 bases). The germline CDR1 and CDR2 sequences are MDHEN and SYDVKM. The CDR3 has 15 amino acids. V was clipped by 2 bases and J by 0 bases, with 11 bases between them. The CDR3 is CASSLKSADSYEQYF. For the CDR3, the DNA is TGTGCCAGCAGTTTAAAATCAGCGGACTCCTACGAGCAGTACTTC.

This sequence joins TRBV25-1 and TRBJ2-3, with D possibly TRBD2 on 6 matching bases. The length of the CDR3 is 13 residues. Deletions cut 7 bases from V and 4 bases from J, with 12 bases between. Germline V gene lookup returns CDR1 MGHDK and CDR2 SYGVNS. The DNA of the CDR3 is TGTGCCAGCACCCGGGGGAGCCCAGATACGCAGTATTTT. This codes for CASTRGSPDTQYF.

V gene TRBV28 combines with J gene TRBJ1-1; 7 bases align to TRBD1. This CDR3 is 14 amino acids long. CDR1 and CDR2 from the germline V gene are MDHEN and SYDVKM. Trimming at V came to 5 bases and at J to 1 base, leaving 4 bases not matched to a gene. In DNA, the CDR3 is TGTGCCAGCAGTACAGGGGTGGAGAACACTGAAGCTTTCTTT. It yields the protein CASSTGVENTEAFF.

This clone occurred a few times. The chain carries TRBV2 and TRBJ1-2, with D tentatively TRBD1 (6 bases). The CDR3 runs 13 residues. Trimming pared 5 bases from V and 8 bases from J, leaving 15 bases between. CDR1 is SNHLY, CDR2 FYNNEI, per germline. The CDR3 region is CASSTGMEEGYTF. CDR3 nucleotides: TGTGCCAGCAGTACAGGGATGGAAGAAGGCTACACCTTC.

CDR3 sequence (DNA): TGTGCTAGTGGTTTGGGCCTAGCGGGAGGGCTAGAGACCCAGTACTTC. Its translation: CASGLGLAGGLETQYF. The chain employs TRBV12-5 and TRBJ2-5, with 12 bases that match TRBD2. The CDR3 loop spans 16 amino acids. V trimming: 1 base; J trimming: 4 bases; junction bases outside the gene matches: 4. The germline V gene has CDR1 LGHNT and CDR2 FRNRAP.

The chain has TRBV30 and TRBJ2-5; 9 bases line up with TRBD1. After removal of 5 bases from V and 3 bases from J, the junction contained 4 bases not matched to a gene. Germline V gene lookup returns CDR1 GTSNPN and CDR2 SVGIG (reference sequence). The length of the CDR3 is 13 residues. The CDR3 DNA reads as TGTGCCTGGGTTAGGACAGGGGAAGAGACCCAGTACTTC. Its translation is CAWVRTGEETQYF.

The chain has TRBV5-6 and TRBJ2-5, with D possibly being TRBD1 (5 bases). The CDR3 is 15 amino acids. CDR1 SGHDT and CDR2 YYEEEE come from the germline V gene. V gave up 0 bases and J gave up 2 bases, with 11 bases separating them. The CDR3 region is CASSLGAGYQETQYF. In DNA, the CDR3 is TGTGCCAGCAGCTTGGGCGCAGGGTATCAAGAGACCCAGTACTTC.

This chain uses TRBV4-1 with TRBJ2-7; unclear D gene. Trimming took 2 bases from V and 3 from J, leaving 8 bases between them. This CDR3 is 13 amino acids long. Germline assignment: CDR1 MGHRA and CDR2 YSYEKL. In nucleotides, the CDR3 is TGCGCCAGCAGCCAAACCTCGAGCTACGAGCAGTACTTC. This gives the protein CASSQTSSYEQYF.

The chain carries TRBV5-1 and TRBJ2-5; 8 nucleotides agree with TRBD2. This CDR3 has 13 amino acids. V gave up 4 bases and J gave up 6 bases; unmatched junction bases: 5. The germline V gene has CDR1 SGHRS and CDR2 YFSETQ. The CDR3 region has the DNA TGCGCCAGCAGCCTGGGGACTAGTCAGACCCAGTACTTC. The encoded protein is CASSLGTSQTQYF.

This chain joins TRBV5-1 and TRBJ2-2; TRBD1 agrees at 8 bases. V lost 3 bases to trimming and J lost 2 bases; unmatched junction nucleotides: 6. This CDR3 region has 16 residues. Germline CDR1 and CDR2: SGHRS and YFSETQ. The CDR3 sequence: CASSSDRDINTGELFF. For the CDR3, the DNA is TGCGCCAGCAGCTCGGACAGGGACATTAACACCGGGGAGCTGTTTTTT. Looking up the rest from reference TRBV5-1 and TRBJ2-2 gives the full variable domain: KAGVTQTPRYLIKTRGQQVTLSCSPISGHRSVSWYQQTPGQGLQFLFEYFSETQRNKGNFPGRFSGRQFSNSRSEMNVSTLELGDSALYLCASSSDRDINTGELFFGEGSRLTVL.

This chain links TRBV13 with TRBJ1-3, with D perhaps matching TRBD1 (6 bases). V shed 5 bases and J shed 0 bases, with 14 bases lying between them. Germline V gives CDR1 PRHDT, CDR2 FYEKMQ (reference sequence). This CDR3 spans 16 amino acids. In nucleotides, the CDR3 is TGTGCCAGCAGCGGAACACAGGGTAACTCTGGAAACACCATATATTTT. It translates to CASSGTQGNSGNTIYF.

The V gene is TRBV3-1 (or the pseudogene TRBV3-2), the J gene TRBJ1-5; the D is unclear. The germline gives CDR1 LGHDT, CDR2 YNNKEL (reference sequence). The CDR3 runs to 13 residues. V dropped 0 bases and J dropped 7 bases, with 7 bases sitting between them. The DNA for the CDR3 is TGTGCCAGCAGCCAAGATCTGGAGCAGCCCCAGCATTTT. Amino acids: CASSQDLEQPQHF.

This chain connects TRBV19 to TRBJ1-5; 7 positions match TRBD1. The CDR3 has 16 amino acids. With 5 bases clipped from V and 6 bases from J, the junction kept 13 bases outside the gene matches. Germline V CDR1 and CDR2: LNHDA, SQIVND (reference sequence). The CDR3 is CASSASGTVFAQPQHF. DNA of the CDR3: TGTGCCAGTAGTGCCTCCGGGACAGTATTTGCTCAGCCCCAGCATTTT.